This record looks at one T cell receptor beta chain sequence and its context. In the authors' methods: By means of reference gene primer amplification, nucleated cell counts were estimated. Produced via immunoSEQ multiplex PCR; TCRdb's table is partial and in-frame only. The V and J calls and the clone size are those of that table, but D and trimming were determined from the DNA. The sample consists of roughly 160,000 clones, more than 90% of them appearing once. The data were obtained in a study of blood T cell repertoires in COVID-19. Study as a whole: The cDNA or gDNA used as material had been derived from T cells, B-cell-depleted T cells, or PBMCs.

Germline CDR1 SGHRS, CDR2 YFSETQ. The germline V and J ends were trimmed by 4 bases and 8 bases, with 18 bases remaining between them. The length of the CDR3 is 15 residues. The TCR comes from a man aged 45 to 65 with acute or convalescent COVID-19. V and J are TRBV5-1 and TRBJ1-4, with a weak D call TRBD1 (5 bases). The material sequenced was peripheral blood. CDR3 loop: CASSPTTAGKEKLFF. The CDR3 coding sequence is TGCGCCAGCAGCCCCACGACTGCAGGGAAGGAAAAACTGTTTTTT. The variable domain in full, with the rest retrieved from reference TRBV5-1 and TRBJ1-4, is KAGVTQTPRYLIKTRGQQVTLSCSPISGHRSVSWYQQTPGQGLQFLFEYFSETQRNKGNFPGRFSGRQFSNSRSEMNVSTLELGDSALYLCASSPTTAGKEKLFFGSGTQLSVL.